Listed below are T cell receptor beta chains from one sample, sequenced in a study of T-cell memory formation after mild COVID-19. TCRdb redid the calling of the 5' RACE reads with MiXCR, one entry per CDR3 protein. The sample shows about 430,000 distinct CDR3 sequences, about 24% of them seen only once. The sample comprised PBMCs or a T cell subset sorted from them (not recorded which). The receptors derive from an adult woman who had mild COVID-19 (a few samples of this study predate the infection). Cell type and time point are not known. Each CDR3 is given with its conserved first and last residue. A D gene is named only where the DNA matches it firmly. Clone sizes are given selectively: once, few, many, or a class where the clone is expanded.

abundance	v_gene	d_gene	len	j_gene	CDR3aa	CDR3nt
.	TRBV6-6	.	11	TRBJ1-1	CASESRSEAFF	TGTGCCAGCGAGAGTAGGTCTGAAGCTTTCTTT
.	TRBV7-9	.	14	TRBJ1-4	CASSLRGFGEKLFF	TGTGCCAGCAGCTTACGGGGGTTTGGCGAAAAACTGTTTTTT
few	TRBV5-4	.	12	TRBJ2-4	CASSPGGNIQYF	TGTGCCAGCAGCCCGGGTGGAAACATTCAGTACTTC
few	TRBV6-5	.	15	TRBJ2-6	CASSFTGSGANVLTF	TGTGCCAGCAGTTTCACAGGGTCTGGGGCCAACGTCCTGACTTTC
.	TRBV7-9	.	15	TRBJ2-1	CASSRTTRAYNEQFF	TGTGCCAGCAGTCGAACTACCAGGGCTTACAATGAGCAGTTCTTC
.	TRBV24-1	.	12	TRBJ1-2	CATERPGYGYTF	TGTGCCACGGAACGACCAGGGTATGGCTACACCTTC
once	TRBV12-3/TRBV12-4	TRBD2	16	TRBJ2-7	CASSAGLAGEPYEQYF	TGTGCCAGCAGTGCGGGACTAGCGGGAGAACCCTACGAGCAGTACTTC
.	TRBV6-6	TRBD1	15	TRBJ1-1	CASSARDRMNTEAFF	TGTGCCAGCAGTGCCAGGGACAGGATGAACACTGAAGCTTTCTTT
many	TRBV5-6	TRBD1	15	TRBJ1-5	CASSLGQGPNQPQHF	TGTGCCAGCAGCTTGGGACAGGGTCCCAATCAGCCCCAGCATTTT
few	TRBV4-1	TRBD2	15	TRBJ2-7	CASSETSGETYEQYF	TGCGCCAGCAGCGAAACTAGCGGGGAGACCTACGAGCAGTACTTC
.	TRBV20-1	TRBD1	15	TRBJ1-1	CSARDQGGANTEAFF	TGCAGTGCTAGAGATCAAGGGGGCGCAAACACTGAAGCTTTCTTT
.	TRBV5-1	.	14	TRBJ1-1	CASSSGVPRTEAFF	TGCGCCAGCAGCTCTGGGGTCCCTCGGACTGAAGCTTTCTTT